These 5 T cell receptor beta chains originate from one sample sequenced in a study of somatic mutations in cytotoxic T cells in rheumatoid arthritis. TCRdb keeps only in-frame clones here, not all; method: immunoSEQ multiplex PCR. The table lists about 33,000 clones, approximately 80% of them singletons, with about 3.4% in the top ten. The sequencing input was CD8+ T cells sorted from blood. The receptors were sampled from a man aged 35 to 55 in good health.

V and J are TRBV19 and TRBJ2-1, with 13 bases aligning to TRBD2. The CDR3 spans 15 residues. In germline, CDR1 is LNHDA, CDR2 SQIVND (reference sequence). V dropped 6 bases and J dropped 7; count of bases not matched to a gene: 6. The CDR3 nucleotides are TGTGCCAGTAGCTCCGGGACTAGCGGGGCGAATGAGCAGTTCTTC. Protein sequence: CASSSGTSGANEQFF.

This chain links TRBV9 with TRBJ1-3; D is unresolved. In germline, CDR1 is SGDLS, CDR2 YYNGEE. V lost 0 bases to trimming and J lost 0 bases, with 7 bases between them. The CDR3 has 15 residues. This CDR3 reads CASSVEADSGNTIYF. The CDR3 DNA is TGTGCCAGCAGCGTAGAGGCGGACTCTGGAAACACCATATATTTT.

The rearrangement links TRBV7-9 to TRBJ1-4; 7 bases line up with TRBD1. CDR3 length equals 14 residues. Trimming at V came to 4 bases and at J to 8 bases, leaving 7 bases not matched to a gene. Germline assignment: CDR1 SEHNR and CDR2 FQNEAQ (reference sequence). CDR3 loop: CASSSQGLEEKLFF. As DNA, the CDR3 is TGTGCCAGCAGCTCACAGGGGCTAGAAGAAAAACTGTTTTTT.

The chain has TRBV9 and TRBJ2-1; tentatively, D is TRBD1 or TRBD2 (5 bases each). With 7 bases removed from V and 1 base from J, the gap between germline ends came to 27 bases. The germline CDR1 and CDR2 sequences are SGDLS and YYNGEE. This CDR3 region has 19 residues. The CDR3 DNA follows: TGTGCCAGCGGTTCAACAAAAGGCGCGGCAGGGAGATCCTACAATGAGCAGTTCTTC. This gives the protein CASGSTKGAAGRSYNEQFF. Looking up the rest from reference TRBV9 and TRBJ2-1 gives the full variable domain: DSGVTQTPKHLITATGQRVTLRCSPRSGDLSVYWYQQSLDQGLQFLIQYYNGEERAKGNILERFSAQQFPDLHSELNLSSLELGDSALYFCASGSTKGAAGRSYNEQFFGPGTRLTVL.

This chain joins TRBV7-9 and TRBJ2-7; a weak D match, TRBD2 (5 bases). V lost 8 bases, J lost 2 bases, and 13 bases lay in between. This CDR3 comprises 13 residues. Germline CDR1 is SEHNR and CDR2 is FQNEAQ (reference sequence). The CDR3 nucleotides read TGTGCCAGCCGCAGCGGAGCCGCCTACGAGCAGTACTTC. This gives the protein CASRSGAAYEQYF.